The entry below describes one T cell receptor beta chain. This entry is derived from a study of control samples from healthy donors and cancer patients. Assay used: immunoSEQ multiplex PCR; TCRdb lists only in-frame clones, some missing. The table lists approximately 190,000 clones, about 90% of them singletons, with approximately 2% in the top ten. This CDR3 is built from 15 residues. V dropped 1 base and J dropped 0 bases, with 6 bases sitting between them. CDR1 is SSHAT and CDR2 is FNYEAQ in the germline V gene (reference sequence). What was sequenced was blood. This clonotype was sampled from a man in his thirties or forties in good health. The genes are TRBV7-7 and TRBJ1-4; D is undetermined. The DNA for the CDR3 is TGTGCCAGCAGCTTAGACTCCCCAACTAATGAAAAACTGTTTTTT. Translated: CASSLDSPTNEKLFF.